The 20 T cell receptor beta chains listed next were all sequenced from one sample in a study of blood T cell repertoires in COVID-19. Using immunoSEQ multiplex PCR, the repertoire was profiled, and TCRdb retains in-frame clones only, with some absent. The data hold nearly 90,000 clones, with about 87% observed a single time. The sample was peripheral blood. These TCRs come from a man between 60 and 70 years old with acute or convalescent COVID-19.

About this clone itself: Different DNA sequences within this sample yield the same CDR3. The chain has TRBV5-1 and TRBJ2-3; 7 nucleotides line up with TRBD1. The CDR3 is 14 amino acids. Germline loops: CDR1 SGHRS, CDR2 YFSETQ. Trimming removed 3 bases from V and 2 bases from J; junction bases left unmatched: 3. CDR3: CASSWDSPTDTQYF. The CDR3 coding sequence is TGCGCCAGCAGCTGGGACAGCCCCACAGATACGCAGTATTTT.

The chain employs TRBV6-6 and TRBJ1-2, with 7 bases fitting TRBD1. This CDR3 region has 14 residues. Germline CDR1 MNHNY, CDR2 SVGAGI (reference sequence). The V and J ends lost 6 bases and 7 bases, in that order; junction bases with no gene match: 11. The CDR3 spells CASRKGQVESGYTF. In nucleotides, the CDR3 is TGTGCCAGCAGAAAAGGACAGGTAGAATCTGGCTACACCTTC.

This chain uses TRBV5-5 with TRBJ1-2; D is unresolved. Germline V gene lookup returns CDR1 SGHKS and CDR2 YYEKEE (reference sequence). V gave up 0 bases and J gave up 4 bases, with 4 bases separating them. This CDR3 is 12 amino acids long. The CDR3 sequence is CASSLELYGYTF. CDR3 DNA: TGTGCCAGCAGCTTGGAGCTCTATGGCTACACCTTC. Supplemented by reference TRBV5-5 and TRBJ1-2, the full variable domain reads DAGVTQSPTHLIKTRGQQVTLRCSPISGHKSVSWYQQVLGQGPQFIFQYYEKEERGRGNFPDRFSARQFPNYSSELNVNALLLGDSALYLCASSLELYGYTFGSGTRLTVV.

The V and J genes are TRBV5-1 and TRBJ2-7; perhaps TRBD2 as D (5 bases). CDR1 SGHRS and CDR2 YFSETQ come from the germline V gene. The ends were cut back, 3 bases at V and 4 bases at J, with 23 bases in the middle. The CDR3 contains 17 residues. The CDR3 sequence: CASSSGLSPDPSYEQYF. CDR3 DNA sequence: TGCGCCAGCAGCTCCGGACTCTCTCCCGACCCCTCTTACGAGCAGTACTTC.

V gene TRBV5-6 combines with J gene TRBJ1-1; 9 positions agree with TRBD1. Germline V gives CDR1 SGHDT, CDR2 YYEEEE. Unmatched junction bases numbered 13, after V lost 1 base and J lost 9 bases. The CDR3 is made up of 16 amino acids. CDR3 residues: CASSLIRGWDREKAFF. The CDR3 DNA is TGTGCCAGCAGCTTGATTCGAGGTTGGGACAGGGAAAAAGCTTTCTTT.

The table lists this clone with a count of one. The J gene is TRBJ1-2, the V gene TRBV6-2 or TRBV6-3; no clear D. Germline V gene sequence: CDR1 MNHEY, CDR2 SVGEGT. CDR3 length: 13 amino acids. The germline V and J ends were trimmed by 6 bases and 4 bases, with 12 bases remaining between them. DNA of the CDR3: TGTGCCAGCAGCAGAGACATGATCTATGGCTACACCTTC. Its protein is CASSRDMIYGYTF.

The genes are TRBV6-5 and TRBJ1-3; no definite D call. The length of the CDR3 is 15 residues. In germline, CDR1 is MNHEY, CDR2 SVGAGI. V was trimmed by 6 bases and J by 0 bases, leaving 12 bases between them. As DNA, the CDR3 is TGTGCCAGCAGCCTGGGAGGGAACTCTGGAAACACCATATATTTT. This sequence encodes CASSLGGNSGNTIYF.

V usage is TRBV5-1 and J usage is TRBJ2-2; 8 bases are a match to TRBD2. Germline CDR1 and CDR2: SGHRS and YFSETQ. The CDR3 has 16 amino acids. Unmatched junction bases numbered 7, after V lost 3 bases and J lost 3 bases. CDR3 sequence: CASSSSTGLDTGELFF. The CDR3 DNA follows: TGCGCCAGCAGCTCATCTACGGGACTAGACACCGGGGAGCTGTTTTTT. Based on the CDR3 plus reference TRBV5-1 and TRBJ2-2, the full variable domain is KAGVTQTPRYLIKTRGQQVTLSCSPISGHRSVSWYQQTPGQGLQFLFEYFSETQRNKGNFPGRFSGRQFSNSRSEMNVSTLELGDSALYLCASSSSTGLDTGELFFGEGSRLTVL.

The genes are TRBV30 and TRBJ2-2; 8 bases are shared with TRBD2. The CDR3 is 15 amino acids. In germline, CDR1 is GTSNPN, CDR2 SVGIG (reference sequence). The V and J ends lost 2 bases and 4 bases, in that order; junction bases with no gene match: 6. For the CDR3, the DNA is TGTGCCTGGAGTTCTCGGGGGGGGATCACCGGGGAGCTGTTTTTT. This codes for CAWSSRGGITGELFF.

V and J are TRBV10-2 and TRBJ2-5; the D gene is possibly TRBD2 (5 bases). Per the germline V gene, CDR1 is WSHSY and CDR2 is SAAADI. This CDR3 contains 13 residues. The ends were cut back, 7 bases at V and 2 bases at J, with 11 bases in the middle. The CDR3 sequence: CASMLAPQETQYF. The CDR3 bases are TGCGCCAGCATGCTAGCTCCTCAAGAGACCCAGTACTTC.

The chain is built from TRBV3-1 (or the pseudogene TRBV3-2) and TRBJ1-2; TRBD1 is a possible D gene (6 bases). CDR3 size: 13 residues. The V end was cut by 4 bases, the J end by 8 bases, with 14 bases between. CDR1 and CDR2 (germline): LGHDT, YNNKEL (reference sequence). Here the CDR3 DNA reads TGTGCCAGCAGCCCCACAGGGTTACGGGGCTACACCTTC. Protein product: CASSPTGLRGYTF.

The chain uses TRBV14 and TRBJ2-7; 7 nucleotides match TRBD1. Germline V gives CDR1 SGHDN, CDR2 FVKESK. With 2 bases clipped from V and 7 bases from J, the junction kept 14 bases outside the gene matches. The CDR3 length is 16 residues. For the CDR3, the DNA is TGTGCCAGCAGCCAAACCCAGATGACAGGGTTGGGTGAGCAGTACTTC. Translation: CASSQTQMTGLGEQYF.

This sequence joins TRBV6-6 and TRBJ1-6; 10 bases map to TRBD1. The junction had 6 bases not matched to a gene; V was cut back by 3 bases and J by 10 bases. CDR1 is MNHNY, CDR2 SVGAGI, per germline (reference sequence). This CDR3 spans 15 amino acids. CDR3 residues: CASSYRGQGRSPLHF. For the CDR3, the DNA is TGTGCCAGCAGTTATAGGGGACAGGGGAGGTCACCCCTCCACTTT.

The chain couples TRBV10-1 to TRBJ2-1; 9 nucleotides line up with TRBD2. The length of the CDR3 is 16 residues. V gave up 2 bases and J gave up 9 bases; unmatched junction bases: 11. Germline V gene data show CDR1 as WNHNN and CDR2 as SYGVQD (reference sequence). The CDR3 nucleotides read TGCGCCAGCAGTGAGATTAGGGCTAGCGGGAAAGTTGAGCAGTTCTTC. Translating it yields CASSEIRASGKVEQFF.

The V and J genes are TRBV5-4 and TRBJ2-7, with 12 nucleotides matching TRBD1. This CDR3 has 14 residues. Trimming cost V 2 bases and J 6 bases; bases outside gene matches: 3. Germline CDR1 reads SGHNT; CDR2 reads YYREEE (reference sequence). CDR3 protein: CASSFGTGGLEQYF. For the CDR3, the DNA is TGTGCCAGCAGCTTCGGGACAGGGGGCCTCGAGCAGTACTTC.

The chain recombines TRBV10-3 with TRBJ1-1; TRBD1 matches 8 bases. From germline, CDR1 is ENHRY and CDR2 SYGVKD. V shed 9 bases, J shed 6 bases, and the junction held 6 bases outside the gene matches. This CDR3 is 12 amino acids long. The CDR3 coding sequence is TGTGCCATTTCGGACAGGGAGGCTGAAGCTTTCTTT. Translation: CAISDREAEAFF.

V and J are TRBV5-1 and TRBJ2-7; tentatively, D is TRBD2 (7 bases). The CDR3 covers 14 residues. The V and J ends lost 6 bases and 4 bases respectively, with 17 bases between them. Germline CDR1 reads SGHRS; CDR2 reads YFSETQ. CDR3 DNA sequence: TGCGCCAGCACCCCATTAGGGGGGGCGTACGAGCAGTACTTC. Amino acids: CASTPLGGAYEQYF.

V gene TRBV2 combines with J gene TRBJ2-7, with D unclear. CDR1 is SNHLY, CDR2 FYNNEI, per germline. This CDR3 has 11 residues. The germline V and J ends were trimmed by 4 bases and 7 bases, with 8 bases remaining between them. The CDR3 sequence: CASSVLSEQYF. As DNA, the CDR3 is TGTGCCAGCAGTGTACTGTCGGAGCAGTACTTC.

The rearrangement joins TRBV7-9 to TRBJ2-1, with 7 bases identical to TRBD1. The length of the CDR3 is 13 residues. Germline values: CDR1 SEHNR, CDR2 FQNEAQ (reference sequence). Trimming at V came to 4 bases and at J to 4 bases, leaving 1 base not matched to a gene. CDR3 sequence (DNA): TGTGCCAGCAGCTCGGGACAGTACAATGAGCAGTTCTTC. Its protein is CASSSGQYNEQFF.

The chain links TRBV2 to TRBJ2-1; 8 bases line up with TRBD2. This CDR3 comprises 16 residues. Germline V CDR1 and CDR2: SNHLY, FYNNEI. The V gene end was trimmed by 3 bases and the J gene end by 3 bases; junction bases not matched to a gene: 7. As DNA, the CDR3 is TGTGCCAGCAGTGAGAGCTTAGCGGGATACTACAATGAGCAGTTCTTC. It codes for CASSESLAGYYNEQFF.